Included here is one T cell receptor (beta chain) sequence, with context. Measured with immunoSEQ multiplex PCR; TCRdb has only the in-frame clones, and not every one. The data contain tens of thousands of clones, about 90% of them singletons. This specimen comes from a study of T cells in narcolepsy. The CDR3 is 13 amino acids. With V trimmed by 5 bases and J by 3 bases, 2 bases remained unmatched. The germline gives CDR1 SGHTA, CDR2 FQGNSA. This TCR was sampled from a human donor with narcolepsy. V is TRBV7-2 and J is TRBJ2-3, with TRBD1 matching 7 bases. Sequencing was done on a sample of CD45RA- memory CD4+ T cells from PBMCs. The CDR3 DNA follows: TGTGCCAGCAGCAGACAGGGAACAGATACGCAGTATTTT. Translated, it gives CASSRQGTDTQYF.